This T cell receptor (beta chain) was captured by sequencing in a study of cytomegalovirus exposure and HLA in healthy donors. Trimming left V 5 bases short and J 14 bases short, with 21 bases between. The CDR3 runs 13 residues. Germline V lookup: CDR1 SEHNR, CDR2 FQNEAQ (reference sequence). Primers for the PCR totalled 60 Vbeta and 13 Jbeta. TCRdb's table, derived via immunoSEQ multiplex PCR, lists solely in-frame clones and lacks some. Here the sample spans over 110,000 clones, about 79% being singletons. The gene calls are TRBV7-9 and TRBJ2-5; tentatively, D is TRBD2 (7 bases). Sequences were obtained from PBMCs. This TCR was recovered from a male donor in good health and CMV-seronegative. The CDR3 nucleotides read TGTGCCAGCAGCCCTAGGGGGAGGGGAGACCCTTACTTC. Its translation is CASSPRGRGDPYF. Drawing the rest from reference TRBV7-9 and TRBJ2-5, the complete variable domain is DTGVSQNPRHKITKRGQNVTFRCDPISEHNRLYWYRQTLGQGPEFLTYFQNEAQLEKSRLLSDRFSAERPKGSFSTLEIQRTEQGDSAMYLCASSPRGRGDPYFGPGTRLLVL.